Shown below are 14 T cell receptor beta chains from a single sample sequenced in a study of cytomegalovirus exposure and HLA in healthy donors. The study ran its PCR with 60 Vbeta and 13 Jbeta primers. The data were produced by immunoSEQ multiplex PCR, yet TCRdb's version contains in-frame clones alone and is incomplete. In the table there are more than 150,000 clones, approximately 82% of which are singletons. Sample: PBMCs. Receptors originate from a woman between 50 and 59 years old in good health and CMV-seropositive.

V usage is TRBV10-3 and J usage is TRBJ1-2; TRBD1 matches 8 bases. Germline loops: CDR1 ENHRY, CDR2 SYGVKD. This CDR3 has 12 amino acids. Germline trimming cut 6 bases from V and 7 bases from J; bases unmatched to any gene: 4. CDR3 sequence reads: CAISVTGVGYTF. CDR3 nucleotides: TGTGCCATCAGCGTGACAGGGGTTGGCTACACCTTC.

This clone has a single count. The gene calls are TRBV2 and TRBJ2-2, with a possible D match to TRBD1 (5 bases). Trimming left V 5 bases short and J 1 base short, with 11 bases between. This CDR3 has 15 residues. Germline CDR1 and CDR2: SNHLY and FYNNEI. The CDR3: CASSPDIWNTGELFF. CDR3 DNA: TGTGCCAGCAGTCCGGACATCTGGAACACCGGGGAGCTGTTTTTT.

V usage is TRBV4-1 and J usage is TRBJ2-7; no firm D call. Trimming shortened V by 1 base and J by 6 bases, and 10 bases separated the two germline ends. This CDR3 has 13 amino acids. The V gene's germline CDR1 is MGHRA and CDR2 YSYEKL. CDR3 nucleotides: TGCGCCAGCAGCCAAGGTGGAGCAGCCGAGCAGTACTTC. Its protein is CASSQGGAAEQYF.

The V gene is TRBV11-1, the J gene TRBJ2-7; 7 nucleotides match TRBD1. The germline CDR1 and CDR2 sequences are SGHAT and FQDESV (reference sequence). V shed 5 bases and J 3 bases; nucleotides not matched to a gene: 7. This CDR3 region has 14 residues. The CDR3 nucleotides are TGTGCCAGCAGCAGGACAGGACTCAACTACGAGCAGTACTTC. Protein: CASSRTGLNYEQYF.

The V gene is TRBV7-8, the J gene TRBJ1-5; 8 bases are a match to TRBD1. The V gene's germline CDR1 is SGHVS and CDR2 FQNEAQ. The CDR3 runs to 15 residues. With V trimmed by 1 base and J by 7 bases, 6 bases remained unmatched. CDR3 nucleotides: TGTGCCAGCAGCTTAGGAGCAGGGGGCCGGCAGCCCCAGCATTTT. Translation: CASSLGAGGRQPQHF.

This clone has just a few counts. V is TRBV9 and J is TRBJ1-4; D perhaps matches TRBD1 (5 bases). The CDR3 has 15 residues. Germline V CDR1 and CDR2: SGDLS, YYNGEE. Trimming shortened V by 0 bases and J by 8 bases, and 14 bases separated the two germline ends. The CDR3 loop is CASSVVGDSREKLFF. In DNA, the CDR3 is TGTGCCAGCAGCGTAGTAGGGGACTCTCGGGAAAAACTGTTTTTT.

The V gene is TRBV4-2, the J gene TRBJ1-4; tentative D call: TRBD1 (6 bases). Germline V gives CDR1 LGHNA, CDR2 YNFKEQ. V dropped 0 bases and J dropped 0 bases, with 17 bases sitting between them. This CDR3 contains 19 residues. In DNA, the CDR3 is TGTGCCAGCAGCCAAGATATACAGGGAGATATTACAACTAATGAAAAACTGTTTTTT. This sequence encodes CASSQDIQGDITTNEKLFF.

This clone was counted a few times. J is TRBJ2-7 and V is TRBV2; D remains ambiguous. CDR3 size: 14 residues. The germline gives CDR1 SNHLY, CDR2 FYNNEI. V was cut by 4 bases and J by 2 bases, with 12 bases left in between. In DNA form, the CDR3 reads TGTGCCAGCAGTGGCAGTCACCCCCCCTACGAGCAGTACTTC. Protein: CASSGSHPPYEQYF.

The chain has TRBV7-9 and TRBJ2-3; TRBD2 might be the D (5 bases). Trimming left V 6 bases short and J 5 bases short, with 21 bases between. The CDR3 runs to 16 residues. Germline V gene data show CDR1 as SEHNR and CDR2 as FQNEAQ (reference sequence). The CDR3 loop reads CASRSPKTRIEDTQYF. The CDR3 bases are TGTGCCAGCAGATCACCCAAAACTAGGATTGAAGATACGCAGTATTTT. Full variable domain (remainder filled in from reference TRBV7-9 and TRBJ2-3): DTGVSQNPRHKITKRGQNVTFRCDPISEHNRLYWYRQTLGQGPEFLTYFQNEAQLEKSRLLSDRFSAERPKGSFSTLEIQRTEQGDSAMYLCASRSPKTRIEDTQYFGPGTRLTVL.

This sequence joins TRBV7-6 and TRBJ2-7, with TRBD1 identical over 9 bases. Germline CDR1 reads SGHVS; CDR2 reads FNYEAQ. V was pared by 5 bases and J by 2 bases, with 7 bases of the junction left unmatched. The CDR3 has 15 amino acids. CDR3 in amino acids: CASSTGQGQAYEQYF. In nucleotides, the CDR3 is TGTGCCAGCAGCACCGGACAGGGGCAGGCCTACGAGCAGTACTTC.

The genes are TRBV6-6 and TRBJ2-3; 12 bases line up with TRBD2. This CDR3 has 16 residues. CDR1 MNHNY and CDR2 SVGAGI come from the germline V gene (reference sequence). V shed 4 bases and J 4 bases; nucleotides not matched to a gene: 6. The CDR3 is CASSSLTSGGSDTQYF. The CDR3 nucleotides are TGTGCCAGCAGTTCGCTAACTAGCGGGGGGTCAGATACGCAGTATTTT.

This clone was seen a handful of times. The V call is TRBV5-4, the J call TRBJ2-7; perhaps TRBD1 as D (5 bases). V dropped 7 bases and J dropped 0 bases, with 17 bases sitting between them. Germline CDR1 is SGHNT and CDR2 is YYREEE (reference sequence). The CDR3 runs to 15 residues. CDR3 in amino acids: CASGSTGAPSYEQYF. The CDR3 DNA is TGTGCCAGCGGAAGTACAGGAGCACCCTCCTACGAGCAGTACTTC.

The V call is TRBV10-3, the J call TRBJ2-1, with 8 bases identical to TRBD2. This CDR3 has 14 amino acids. In germline, CDR1 is ENHRY, CDR2 SYGVKD. Germline trimming cut 4 bases from V and 8 bases from J; bases unmatched to any gene: 7. CDR3 bases: TGTGCCATCAGTGTGGGAGGGACTAGTCATGAGCAGTTCTTC. Translated, it gives CAISVGGTSHEQFF.

This clone was recorded only once. V gene TRBV4-1 combines with J gene TRBJ1-3; D is possibly TRBD1 (6 bases). The V end lost 2 bases, the J end lost 0 bases, and 8 bases lay between the germline ends. Germline V CDR1 and CDR2: MGHRA, YSYEKL. This CDR3 spans 15 amino acids. The CDR3 protein is CASSQTGSSGNTIYF. The CDR3 DNA follows: TGCGCCAGCAGCCAAACAGGGAGCTCTGGAAACACCATATATTTT.